The rows below give T cell receptor beta chains drawn from one sample of a study of T-cell reconstitution after alpha-beta-depleted transplantation in children. Each CDR3 protein gets one entry after TCRdb re-called the PCR reads with MiXCR. The sample carries around 440,000 distinct CDR3 sequences, roughly 15% recorded once. The sample was PBMCs, mostly from graft donor cells, taken 360 days after TCRalphabeta/CD19-depleted stem cell transplant. The origin of the receptors is a boy less than two years old who had a stem cell transplant for Wiskott-Aldrich syndrome, so the T cells may come from the graft donor. Both conserved end residues are part of each CDR3. A D gene is named only where the DNA matches it firmly. Some rows mark clone size as missing; the rest say once, few, many or name a class of expanded clone.

D gene: NA
J gene: TRBJ1-5
V gene: TRBV5-8
clone size: few
CDR3 DNA: TGTGCCAGCAGCCGAGCGGACTATAGCAATCAGCCCCAGCATTTT
CDR3 protein: CASSRADYSNQPQHF

D gene: NA
J gene: TRBJ2-7
V gene: TRBV25-1
clone size: NA
CDR3 DNA: TGTGCCAGCAGTGAATATCCTATGACGGGTATTCGTGGGTCGGGGCAGTACTTC
CDR3 protein: CASSEYPMTGIRGSGQYF

D gene: TRBD2
J gene: TRBJ2-1
V gene: TRBV10-3
clone size: NA
CDR3 DNA: TGTGCCATCAGTGAGTCGAAACCGGGAGGGCCCAATGAGCAGTTCTTC
CDR3 protein: CAISESKPGGPNEQFF

D gene: NA
J gene: TRBJ2-7
V gene: TRBV19
clone size: few
CDR3 DNA: TGTGCCAGTACCATCTCGATCTATGACTACGAGCAGTACTTC
CDR3 protein: CASTISIYDYEQYF

D gene: TRBD1
J gene: TRBJ1-6
V gene: TRBV5-8
clone size: NA
CDR3 DNA: TGTGCCAGCAGCTTCCCAGGGGGTGGGTCACCCCTCCACTTT
CDR3 protein: CASSFPGGGSPLHF

D gene: TRBD1
J gene: TRBJ1-1
V gene: TRBV12-3/TRBV12-4
clone size: few
CDR3 DNA: TGTGCCAGCAGTCACTACAGGGGGCGCCGACCTGAAGCTTTCTTT
CDR3 protein: CASSHYRGRRPEAFF

D gene: NA
J gene: TRBJ2-2
V gene: TRBV29-1
clone size: NA
CDR3 DNA: TGCAGCGTCCAGAGCCCCGGGGAGCTGTTTTTT
CDR3 protein: CSVQSPGELFF

D gene: TRBD2
J gene: TRBJ2-7
V gene: TRBV7-8
clone size: many
CDR3 DNA: TGTGCCAGCAGTCGTCCTGGGACTAGTCCACGGAACTACGAGCAGTACTTC
CDR3 protein: CASSRPGTSPRNYEQYF

D gene: TRBD1
J gene: TRBJ2-6
V gene: TRBV27
clone size: NA
CDR3 DNA: TGTGCCAGCAGTCCCTGGACAGGGTTGGGTGGGGCCAACGTCCTGACTTTC
CDR3 protein: CASSPWTGLGGANVLTF

D gene: TRBD2
J gene: TRBJ2-1
V gene: TRBV7-8
clone size: few
CDR3 DNA: TGTGCCAGCAGCTTACCCCTAGCGGGAGGGCCATATGAGCAGTTCTTC
CDR3 protein: CASSLPLAGGPYEQFF

D gene: TRBD1
J gene: TRBJ1-6
V gene: TRBV10-3
clone size: few
CDR3 DNA: TGTGCCATCGGGGGACAGGGGGAAAATTCACCCCTCCACTTT
CDR3 protein: CAIGGQGENSPLHF

D gene: NA
J gene: TRBJ2-7
V gene: TRBV7-9
clone size: few
CDR3 DNA: TGTGCCAGCAGCTTATATGGTCTCAACGAGCAGTACTTC
CDR3 protein: CASSLYGLNEQYF

D gene: NA
J gene: TRBJ2-3
V gene: TRBV4-1
clone size: NA
CDR3 DNA: TGCACCAGCAGCCAAGATCTCGGAAAAGATACGCAGTATTTT
CDR3 protein: CTSSQDLGKDTQYF

D gene: NA
J gene: TRBJ2-4
V gene: TRBV7-2
clone size: NA
CDR3 DNA: TGTGCCAGCAGCTTAGGGTCCCTAAGACAGATTACAAACATTCAGTACTTC
CDR3 protein: CASSLGSLRQITNIQYF

D gene: TRBD2
J gene: TRBJ2-1
V gene: TRBV18
clone size: few
CDR3 DNA: TGTGCCAGCTCACCAACAAGACTAGCGGGAGGGCCTTATGAGCAGTTCTTC
CDR3 protein: CASSPTRLAGGPYEQFF

D gene: NA
J gene: TRBJ2-3
V gene: TRBV6-1
clone size: few
CDR3 DNA: TGTGCCAGTACAGTGATCCGCGGGACAGATACGCAGTATTTT
CDR3 protein: CASTVIRGTDTQYF

D gene: TRBD2
J gene: TRBJ2-4
V gene: TRBV5-1
clone size: few
CDR3 DNA: TGCGCCAGCAGCCCGTTAGCGGGAGGGGCCAAAAACATTCAGTACTTC
CDR3 protein: CASSPLAGGAKNIQYF

D gene: NA
J gene: TRBJ2-2
V gene: TRBV21-1
clone size: NA
CDR3 DNA: TGTGCCAGCAGCCTCGGGTCTCATTTCACCGGGGAGCTGTTTTTT
CDR3 protein: CASSLGSHFTGELFF

D gene: TRBD2
J gene: TRBJ2-3
V gene: TRBV29-1
clone size: few
CDR3 DNA: TGCAGCGTTGGAGGGAGGGCTCGAGATACGCAGTATTTT
CDR3 protein: CSVGGRARDTQYF

D gene: NA
J gene: TRBJ2-7
V gene: TRBV18
clone size: NA
CDR3 DNA: TGTGCCAGCTCACTAGGGGCCAGGGGCCGGCACTACGAGCAGTACTTC
CDR3 protein: CASSLGARGRHYEQYF

D gene: TRBD2
J gene: TRBJ2-1
V gene: TRBV5-1
clone size: few
CDR3 DNA: TGCGCCAGCAGCGCCAGACTAGCGGGGACGGGTGAGCAGTTCTTC
CDR3 protein: CASSARLAGTGEQFF

D gene: NA
J gene: TRBJ2-4
V gene: TRBV12-3/TRBV12-4
clone size: NA
CDR3 DNA: TGTGCCAGCAGCCCCGACCTAAACATTCAGTACTTC
CDR3 protein: CASSPDLNIQYF

D gene: NA
J gene: TRBJ1-3
V gene: TRBV7-9
clone size: few
CDR3 DNA: TGTGCCAGCAGCTCGACAGGTTTTGGGAACACCATATATTTT
CDR3 protein: CASSSTGFGNTIYF

D gene: TRBD2
J gene: TRBJ2-3
V gene: TRBV5-8
clone size: NA
CDR3 DNA: TGTGCCAGCAGCCGTCGGGGGGTCTCCAGAACAGATACGCAGTATTTT
CDR3 protein: CASSRRGVSRTDTQYF

D gene: NA
J gene: TRBJ2-1
V gene: TRBV25-1
clone size: few
CDR3 DNA: TGTGCCAGCAGTGAACTAGGTATAGGGGTAGGAGGTGAGCAGTTCTTC
CDR3 protein: CASSELGIGVGGEQFF

D gene: NA
J gene: TRBJ2-4
V gene: TRBV20-1
clone size: NA
CDR3 DNA: TGCAGTGCTAGACCTAGCGTACAAAACATTCAGTACTTC
CDR3 protein: CSARPSVQNIQYF

D gene: NA
J gene: TRBJ2-2
V gene: TRBV4-1
clone size: few
CDR3 DNA: TGCGCCAGCAGCTACGACAGGTTCAGCGGGGAGCTGTTTTTT
CDR3 protein: CASSYDRFSGELFF

D gene: TRBD2
J gene: TRBJ2-1
V gene: TRBV7-2
clone size: NA
CDR3 DNA: TGTGCCAGCAGCTTAGCGTGGACTAGCGGGGCTTACAATGAGCAGTTCTTC
CDR3 protein: CASSLAWTSGAYNEQFF

D gene: NA
J gene: TRBJ2-2
V gene: TRBV20-1
clone size: NA
CDR3 DNA: TGCAGTGCTAGTAGTAGGACCACCGGGGAGCTGTTTTTT
CDR3 protein: CSASSRTTGELFF

D gene: NA
J gene: TRBJ1-2
V gene: TRBV5-5
clone size: NA
CDR3 DNA: TGTGCCAGCAAACGGGACCTCAACTATGGCTACACCTTC
CDR3 protein: CASKRDLNYGYTF

D gene: TRBD1
J gene: TRBJ1-5
V gene: TRBV27
clone size: many
CDR3 DNA: TGTGCCAGCAGTTTAGGGGGACAGGGGGCGTTTTCGGATCAGCCCCAGCATTTT
CDR3 protein: CASSLGGQGAFSDQPQHF

D gene: NA
J gene: TRBJ2-2
V gene: TRBV5-1
clone size: few
CDR3 DNA: TGCGCCAGCAATCCACGGGGGAACACCGGGGAGCTGTTTTTT
CDR3 protein: CASNPRGNTGELFF

D gene: NA
J gene: TRBJ2-2
V gene: TRBV4-1
clone size: few
CDR3 DNA: TGCGCCAGCAGCCGCCCCGGGGGCTACACCGGGGAGCTGTTTTTT
CDR3 protein: CASSRPGGYTGELFF

D gene: NA
J gene: TRBJ2-5
V gene: TRBV4-1
clone size: NA
CDR3 DNA: TGCGCCAGCAGCCAAGTTGGGGACACCCAAGAGACCCAGTACTTC
CDR3 protein: CASSQVGDTQETQYF

D gene: NA
J gene: TRBJ2-7
V gene: TRBV7-9
clone size: few
CDR3 DNA: TGTGCCAGCAGCTTAGGGTGGCGGGACTTAGGGAACGAGCAGTACTTC
CDR3 protein: CASSLGWRDLGNEQYF

D gene: NA
J gene: TRBJ2-7
V gene: TRBV18
clone size: NA
CDR3 DNA: TGTGCCAGCTCACCCGACTACGAGCAGTACTTC
CDR3 protein: CASSPDYEQYF

D gene: NA
J gene: TRBJ2-1
V gene: TRBV12-3/TRBV12-4
clone size: few
CDR3 DNA: TGTGCCAGCAGTTTAGGGGACACCAACAATGAGCAGTTCTTC
CDR3 protein: CASSLGDTNNEQFF

D gene: NA
J gene: TRBJ1-4
V gene: TRBV20-1
clone size: few
CDR3 DNA: TGCAGTGCTAGAGATCCACGGCTAGTACCTGAAAAACTGTTTTTT
CDR3 protein: CSARDPRLVPEKLFF

D gene: TRBD1
J gene: TRBJ2-6
V gene: TRBV25-1
clone size: many
CDR3 DNA: TGTGCCAGCAGGGGGACAGGTCCTCGAGGTGGGGCCAACGTCCTGACTTTC
CDR3 protein: CASRGTGPRGGANVLTF

D gene: NA
J gene: TRBJ1-5
V gene: TRBV6-2/TRBV6-3
clone size: NA
CDR3 DNA: TGTGCCAGCAGTTACTCTGTCTGGAGCAATCAGCCCCAGCATTTT
CDR3 protein: CASSYSVWSNQPQHF

D gene: NA
J gene: TRBJ2-2
V gene: TRBV7-9
clone size: few
CDR3 DNA: TGTGCCAGCAGCTTAGGGGCAGGCCAAAGGTCCGGGGAGCTGTTTTTT
CDR3 protein: CASSLGAGQRSGELFF

D gene: TRBD1
J gene: TRBJ2-1
V gene: TRBV24-1
clone size: NA
CDR3 DNA: TGTGCCACCAAGGCAGGGGGCGGCGAGTACAATGAGCAGTTCTTC
CDR3 protein: CATKAGGGEYNEQFF

D gene: NA
J gene: TRBJ2-1
V gene: TRBV12-3/TRBV12-4
clone size: few
CDR3 DNA: TGTGCCAGCAGTTTCTATATTAGACTAGGGGGAGATGAGCAGTTCTTC
CDR3 protein: CASSFYIRLGGDEQFF

D gene: NA
J gene: TRBJ1-2
V gene: TRBV28
clone size: few
CDR3 DNA: TGTGCCAGCAGTTACCCGCCCCCCCGGACAGAATATGGCTACACCTTC
CDR3 protein: CASSYPPPRTEYGYTF

D gene: NA
J gene: TRBJ1-1
V gene: TRBV30
clone size: many
CDR3 DNA: TGTGCCTGGAGTGTACTGGCGGGGAACACTGAAGCTTTCTTT
CDR3 protein: CAWSVLAGNTEAFF

D gene: NA
J gene: TRBJ2-5
V gene: TRBV4-3
clone size: few
CDR3 DNA: TGCGCCAGCAGCCAAGGAATTTCTGGGTTCGGGACCCAGTACTTC
CDR3 protein: CASSQGISGFGTQYF

D gene: TRBD2
J gene: TRBJ2-1
V gene: TRBV11-3
clone size: NA
CDR3 DNA: TGTGCCAGCAGCCCACCCACTAGCGGGAGGGCCCTTGAGCAGTTCTTC
CDR3 protein: CASSPPTSGRALEQFF

D gene: NA
J gene: TRBJ2-5
V gene: TRBV7-9
clone size: few
CDR3 DNA: TGTGCCAGCAGCTTAGCGCGGTTACCGAAGGACCAAGAGACCCAGTACTTC
CDR3 protein: CASSLARLPKDQETQYF

D gene: NA
J gene: TRBJ2-5
V gene: TRBV11-2
clone size: few
CDR3 DNA: TGTGCCAGCAGCTTTAGACTGGGGGAGACCCAGTACTTC
CDR3 protein: CASSFRLGETQYF

D gene: TRBD1
J gene: TRBJ2-5
V gene: TRBV28
clone size: NA
CDR3 DNA: TGTGCCAGCAGTTTGACCGCGACAGGGGCTGTGCAGACCCAGTACTTC
CDR3 protein: CASSLTATGAVQTQYF

D gene: TRBD2
J gene: TRBJ2-7
V gene: TRBV12-3/TRBV12-4
clone size: few
CDR3 DNA: TGTGCCAGCAGTCCCCGACTAGCCCGGGCTTACGAGCAGTACTTC
CDR3 protein: CASSPRLARAYEQYF

D gene: TRBD2
J gene: TRBJ2-7
V gene: TRBV12-3/TRBV12-4
clone size: NA
CDR3 DNA: TGTGCCAGCAGTTTAGGCGGGGGGAAGGACTACGAGCAGTACTTC
CDR3 protein: CASSLGGGKDYEQYF

D gene: NA
J gene: TRBJ2-5
V gene: TRBV5-1
clone size: NA
CDR3 DNA: TGCGCCAGCAGCTTGGCCCAATTACAGGGGCCCGGGGGGACCCAGTACTTC
CDR3 protein: CASSLAQLQGPGGTQYF

D gene: NA
J gene: TRBJ1-1
V gene: TRBV6-5
clone size: NA
CDR3 DNA: TGTGCCAGCAGTTACGCGGCAGGATTGAACACTGAAGCTTTCTTT
CDR3 protein: CASSYAAGLNTEAFF

D gene: TRBD1
J gene: TRBJ2-2
V gene: TRBV5-4
clone size: few
CDR3 DNA: TGTGCCAGCAGCTACGGGACAGGGAACACCGGGGAGCTGTTTTTT
CDR3 protein: CASSYGTGNTGELFF